A single sample is the source of the 30 T cell receptor beta chains below, sequenced in a study of T cell responses to AZD1222 COVID-19 vaccine. The assay was immunoSEQ multiplex PCR, and TCRdb's table has in-frame clones only and misses some. The sample records 99,000 or so clones, around 89% being singletons. The specimen was peripheral blood, collected on day 0 of AZD1222 vaccination. The source of these receptors is an adult in good health.

This clone was seen a single time. V gene TRBV27 combines with J gene TRBJ1-2; 7 bases align to TRBD1. Germline CDR1 and CDR2: MNHEY and SMNVEV (reference sequence). The V gene end was trimmed by 3 bases and the J gene end by 2 bases; junction bases not matched to a gene: 12. There are 17 residues in the CDR3. CDR3: CASSFWLGGGANYGYTF. As DNA, the CDR3 is TGTGCCAGCAGTTTTTGGTTAGGAGGGGGCGCGAACTATGGCTACACCTTC.

The chain uses TRBV15 and TRBJ1-5; D is undetermined. This CDR3 comprises 14 residues. Germline loops: CDR1 LNHNV, CDR2 YYDKDF (reference sequence). V was clipped by 0 bases and J by 7 bases, with 10 bases between them. CDR3 residues: CATSRDGRRQPQHF. The CDR3 nucleotides read TGTGCCACCAGCAGAGATGGGCGGAGACAGCCCCAGCATTTT. Complete variable domain (other parts from reference TRBV15 and TRBJ1-5): DAMVIQNPRYQVTQFGKPVTLSCSQTLNHNVMYWYQQKSSQAPKLLFHYYDKDFNNEADTPDNFQSRRPNTSFCFLDIRSPGLGDTAMYLCATSRDGRRQPQHFGDGTRLSIL.

This chain uses TRBV7-3 with TRBJ2-3; 10 bases align to TRBD1. Losses at the gene ends were 3 bases for V and 3 bases for J; bases not matched to a gene: 0. The CDR3 length is 14 residues. In germline, CDR1 is SGHTA, CDR2 FQGTGA. CDR3: CASSLGQGTDTQYF. DNA of the CDR3: TGTGCCAGCAGCTTGGGACAGGGGACAGATACGCAGTATTTT.

This clone has just a few counts. V is TRBV9 and J is TRBJ1-1; TRBD1 matches at 8 bases. V shed 2 bases, J shed 1 base, and the junction held 7 bases outside the gene matches. Germline V gene data show CDR1 as SGDLS and CDR2 as YYNGEE. This CDR3 region has 16 residues. The CDR3: CASSVGQGVGNTEAFF. The CDR3 region has the DNA TGTGCCAGCAGCGTCGGACAGGGAGTCGGGAACACTGAAGCTTTCTTT.

This clone was recorded only once. The gene calls are TRBV6-4 and TRBJ1-1; D possibly corresponds to TRBD1 (5 bases). The CDR3 covers 14 residues. In germline, CDR1 is MRHNA, CDR2 SNTAGT. V was pared by 5 bases and J by 6 bases, with 16 bases between. CDR3 loop: CASSQFLGASEAFF. The DNA for the CDR3 is TGTGCCAGCAGTCAGTTCCTCGGGGCGTCTGAAGCTTTCTTT.

In its sample, this clone was seen once. The V gene is TRBV7-3, the J gene TRBJ2-3; 9 positions match TRBD2. CDR1 and CDR2 (germline): SGHTA, FQGTGA. This CDR3 has 16 amino acids. With 1 base clipped from V and 4 bases from J, the junction kept 6 bases outside the gene matches. CDR3 amino acids: CASSLNRVAGADTQYF. Here the CDR3 DNA reads TGTGCCAGCAGCTTAAATCGGGTAGCGGGAGCAGATACGCAGTATTTT.

CDR3 bases: TGTGCCAGTAGTATATGGAGGCAGGGGGTTAATCAGCCCCAGCATTTT. It translates to CASSIWRQGVNQPQHF. The chain has TRBV19 and TRBJ1-5; 7 bases fit TRBD1. V trimming: 2 bases; J trimming: 4 bases; junction bases outside the gene matches: 8. Germline V CDR1 and CDR2: LNHDA, SQIVND (reference sequence). The CDR3 length is 16 residues.

This rearrangement joins TRBV29-1 to TRBJ2-4; TRBD2 matches 11 bases. Germline lookup yields CDR1 SQVTM and CDR2 ANQGSEA. The CDR3 covers 20 residues. V lost 0 bases to trimming and J lost 3 bases; unmatched junction nucleotides: 16. CDR3 DNA sequence: TGCAGCGTTGAAGATCTGGGCCTAGCGGGAGGAGTAGCTGGCAAAAACATTCAGTACTTC. Amino acids: CSVEDLGLAGGVAGKNIQYF.

This clone was recorded once. V is TRBV27 and J is TRBJ1-6; no clear D. V lost 5 bases, J lost 6 bases, and 11 bases lay in between. CDR1 and CDR2 (germline): MNHEY, SMNVEV (reference sequence). This CDR3 comprises 14 residues. CDR3 nucleotide sequence: TGTGCCAGCAGTACCAGAACAACTAATTCACCCCTCCACTTT. This gives the protein CASSTRTTNSPLHF.

The chain links TRBV4-2 to TRBJ2-1, with D hard to call. The germline V gene has CDR1 LGHNA and CDR2 YNFKEQ. The V end was cut by 4 bases, the J end by 5 bases, with 18 bases between. This CDR3 is built from 16 residues. The CDR3 DNA reads TGTGCCAGCAGCCCAAACGACCTCCTACCCCACAATGAGCAGTTCTTC. Its protein is CASSPNDLLPHNEQFF.

This clone was picked up one time. CDR3 amino acids: CASSRDYPSYEQYF. Written as DNA, the CDR3 is TGTGCCAGCTCGCGGGACTACCCCTCCTACGAGCAGTACTTC. The J gene is TRBJ2-7, the V gene TRBV18; 7 nucleotides align to TRBD2. The germline gives CDR1 KGHSH, CDR2 LQKENI. Germline trimming cut 6 bases from V and 0 bases from J; bases unmatched to any gene: 5. The CDR3 runs 14 residues.

This clone was seen only a few times. This rearrangement joins TRBV5-4 to TRBJ1-2; D unclear. The CDR3 totals 11 residues. CDR1 SGHNT and CDR2 YYREEE come from the germline V gene (reference sequence). V shed 3 bases and J shed 8 bases, with 8 bases lying between them. CDR3 DNA: TGTGCCAGCAGCTCCGGGTCGGGCTACACCTTC. It is translated as CASSSGSGYTF.

The gene calls are TRBV28 and TRBJ2-5; 7 bases are a match to TRBD2. The V and J ends lost 3 bases and 2 bases, in that order; junction bases with no gene match: 9. The germline V gene encodes CDR1 MDHEN and CDR2 SYDVKM. The length of the CDR3 is 16 residues. Written as DNA, the CDR3 is TGTGCCAGCAGTTTTTTGGCGGGACTACAACAAGAGACCCAGTACTTC. Amino acid sequence: CASSFLAGLQQETQYF. The full variable domain, completed using reference TRBV28 and TRBJ2-5, is DVKVTQSSRYLVKRTGEKVFLECVQDMDHENMFWYRQDPGLGLRLIYFSYDVKMKEKGDIPEGYSVSREKKERFSLILESASTNQTSMYLCASSFLAGLQQETQYFGPGTRLLVL.

The chain employs TRBV28 and TRBJ2-2; no clear D gene. Germline CDR1 and CDR2: MDHEN and SYDVKM. Trimming took off 6 bases at V and 5 bases at J, with 10 bases between the two ends. The CDR3 consists of 13 residues. CDR3 in DNA: TGTGCCAGCAGCCACGCGGTAACCGGGGAGCTGTTTTTT. This translates into CASSHAVTGELFF.

V usage is TRBV2 and J usage is TRBJ2-1; the match to TRBD2 covers 9 bases. J lost 7 bases, V lost 1 base, and 8 bases had no gene match. The CDR3 runs 16 residues. Germline CDR1 reads SNHLY; CDR2 reads FYNNEI. The CDR3 spells CASSEESGRLSNEQFF. The CDR3 coding sequence is TGTGCCAGCAGTGAAGAGAGCGGGAGGTTGAGTAATGAGCAGTTCTTC.

In its sample, this clone was seen once. The chain carries TRBV6-1 and TRBJ1-5; the match to TRBD1 covers 8 bases. The V gene's germline CDR1 is MNHNS and CDR2 SASEGT. The length of the CDR3 is 14 residues. J lost 4 bases, V lost 3 bases, and 2 bases had no gene match. This CDR3 is CASSDRGPNQPQHF. In nucleotides, the CDR3 is TGTGCCAGCAGTGACAGGGGGCCTAATCAGCCCCAGCATTTT.

This chain joins TRBV7-2 and TRBJ1-1; D might be TRBD1 (5 bases). Trimming took 10 bases from V and 4 from J, leaving 19 bases between them. CDR3 length equals 14 residues. CDR1 is SGHTA, CDR2 FQGNSA, per germline. Here the CDR3 reads CATSTVPGTTEAFF. The CDR3 DNA is TGTGCCACCTCTACAGTCCCTGGGACCACTGAAGCTTTCTTT.

The chain links TRBV7-3 to TRBJ2-3; D is unresolved. CDR1 is SGHTA and CDR2 is FQGTGA in the germline V gene. V gave up 3 bases and J gave up 0 bases, with 7 bases separating them. The CDR3 is 14 amino acids. The CDR3 nucleotides read TGTGCCAGCAGCTTCGGCCCTAGCACAGATACGCAGTATTTT. It codes for CASSFGPSTDTQYF.

V usage is TRBV7-8 and J usage is TRBJ2-2, with 7 bases identical to TRBD1. In germline, CDR1 is SGHVS, CDR2 FQNEAQ. The CDR3 has 16 residues. V lost 5 bases to trimming and J lost 4 bases; unmatched junction nucleotides: 10. The CDR3: CASSHGDSWGTGELFF. In DNA, the CDR3 is TGTGCCAGCAGCCATGGGGACAGCTGGGGCACCGGGGAGCTGTTTTTT.

This sequence joins TRBV18 and TRBJ1-1; D is undetermined. The germline V gene has CDR1 KGHSH and CDR2 LQKENI. The CDR3 is made up of 17 amino acids. V lost 2 bases and J lost 3, with 19 bases in between. As DNA, the CDR3 is TGTGCCAGCTCACCAAGGTTTTTTTCTGGGAGGGACACTGAAGCTTTCTTT. This codes for CASSPRFFSGRDTEAFF.

V is TRBV6-5 and J is TRBJ2-5; D gene unclear. The CDR3 runs 15 residues. Germline V gene data show CDR1 as MNHEY and CDR2 as SVGAGI. V was clipped by 2 bases and J by 0 bases, with 10 bases between them. CDR3 nucleotide sequence: TGTGCCAGCAGTTACGAGGTGGGGAACCAAGAGACCCAGTACTTC. As protein: CASSYEVGNQETQYF.

The rearrangement joins TRBV3-1 (or the pseudogene TRBV3-2) to TRBJ2-7, with D tentatively TRBD2 (5 bases). Germline V CDR1 and CDR2: LGHDT, YNNKEL (reference sequence). The V gene lost 0 bases and the J gene lost 2 bases, with 20 bases spanning the gap. The CDR3 spans 18 residues. CDR3 DNA: TGTGCCAGCAGCCAAGACTGGACGGGGAATAGTCGGACCTACGAGCAGTACTTC. The encoded protein is CASSQDWTGNSRTYEQYF.

The chain couples TRBV29-1 to TRBJ1-3; tentatively, D is TRBD1 (6 bases). This CDR3 contains 15 residues. Germline V CDR1 and CDR2: SQVTM, ANQGSEA. Trimming removed 3 bases at V and 0 bases at J, with 12 bases between. Here the CDR3 reads CSVENRAVSGNTIYF. The CDR3 nucleotides are TGCAGCGTTGAGAACAGGGCCGTCTCTGGAAACACCATATATTTT.

The V and J genes are TRBV18 and TRBJ1-5; D is possibly TRBD1 (5 bases). V was shortened by 2 bases and J by 9 bases, with 11 bases between the two germline ends. The CDR3 contains 13 residues. The germline gives CDR1 KGHSH, CDR2 LQKENI. The CDR3, as DNA: TGTGCCAGCTCACCAGACGGCCAGGGGCCCCAGCATTTT. As protein: CASSPDGQGPQHF.

The chain links TRBV9 to TRBJ1-2; 9 positions agree with TRBD1. CDR3 size: 14 residues. V lost 3 bases and J lost 6; bases outside the gene matches: 6. Germline loops: CDR1 SGDLS, CDR2 YYNGEE. CDR3 region: CASSGTGGRDGYTF. CDR3 DNA sequence: TGTGCCAGCAGCGGTACAGGGGGCCGGGATGGCTACACCTTC.

This chain connects TRBV4-3 to TRBJ2-7, with TRBD2 matching 11 bases. The CDR3 runs 16 residues. The trim removed 0 bases at V and 10 bases at J, leaving 11 bases unmatched. The germline CDR1 and CDR2 sequences are LGHNA and YSLEER. CDR3 sequence (DNA): TGCGCCAGCAGCCAAGATTTGGGGCTAGCGGGAGGTCAACAGTACTTC. Encoded protein: CASSQDLGLAGGQQYF.

V and J are TRBV19 and TRBJ2-2; D not resolved. The V end lost 1 base, the J end lost 0 bases, and 3 bases lay between the germline ends. This CDR3 has 14 residues. Germline V gene lookup returns CDR1 LNHDA and CDR2 SQIVND (reference sequence). CDR3 nucleotide sequence: TGTGCCAGTAGTATAGCCCCGAACACCGGGGAGCTGTTTTTT. Encoded protein: CASSIAPNTGELFF. Full variable domain (rest looked up from reference TRBV19 and TRBJ2-2): DGGITQSPKYLFRKEGQNVTLSCEQNLNHDAMYWYRQDPGQGLRLIYYSQIVNDFQKGDIAEGYSVSREKKESFPLTVTSAQKNPTAFYLCASSIAPNTGELFFGEGSRLTVL.

This chain links TRBV6-4 with TRBJ2-1, with D maybe TRBD2 (5 bases). There are 13 residues in the CDR3. Between the trimmed V and J ends, which lost 0 bases and 8 bases, there was a span of 8 bases. CDR1 is MRHNA and CDR2 is SNTAGT in the germline V gene. The DNA for the CDR3 is TGTGCCAGCAGTGACTCGAACGGGGATGAGCAGTTCTTC. It encodes CASSDSNGDEQFF.

The rearrangement links TRBV15 to TRBJ2-1, with TRBD2 matching over 7 bases. The CDR3 extends over 16 amino acids. Germline V gene lookup returns CDR1 LNHNV and CDR2 YYDKDF (reference sequence). V shed 0 bases and J 9 bases; nucleotides not matched to a gene: 11. In DNA form, the CDR3 reads TGTGCCACCAGCAGAGATCCGGGGGGAGTTTCTGGTGAGCAGTTCTTC. Its protein is CATSRDPGGVSGEQFF.

The chain joins TRBV27 to TRBJ2-7, with 9 bases lining up with TRBD2. With 1 base clipped from V and 7 bases from J, the junction kept 8 bases outside the gene matches. CDR3 length: 15 residues. From germline, CDR1 is MNHEY and CDR2 SMNVEV (reference sequence). This CDR3 reads CASSLWAGGPREQYF. The CDR3 DNA is TGTGCCAGCAGTTTATGGGCGGGAGGGCCAAGGGAGCAGTACTTC.